The 13 T cell receptor beta chains reported below all come from one sample, sequenced in a study of blood T cell repertoires in COVID-19. Sequenced by immunoSEQ multiplex PCR; TCRdb stores in-frame clones only, minus some. The sample holds about 140,000 clones, about 89% seen once. The sample taken for sequencing was PBMCs or T cells enriched from blood (not recorded which). Every receptor here comes from a man aged 55 to 69 who had recovered from COVID-19.

The chain is built from TRBV2 and TRBJ1-5; a weak D match, TRBD1 (5 bases). The CDR3 has 15 amino acids. Germline loops: CDR1 SNHLY, CDR2 FYNNEI. V was trimmed by 6 bases and J by 0 bases, leaving 12 bases between them. The CDR3: CASRDKTVSNQPQHF. The CDR3 DNA is TGTGCCAGCAGGGATAAGACAGTTAGCAATCAGCCCCAGCATTTT.

The rearrangement uses TRBV18 and TRBJ1-3; TRBD1 matches at 7 bases. The CDR3 runs 20 residues. Germline trimming cut 1 base from V and 3 bases from J; bases unmatched to any gene: 18. Germline V lookup: CDR1 KGHSH, CDR2 LQKENI. CDR3 amino acids: CASSPRNIGRGKAFGNTIYF. The CDR3 DNA follows: TGTGCCAGCTCACCACGTAATATAGGCAGGGGGAAAGCCTTTGGAAACACCATATATTTT.

The rearrangement links TRBV6-4 to TRBJ2-3; 8 nucleotides match TRBD2. Losses at the gene ends were 6 bases for V and 3 bases for J; bases not matched to a gene: 5. CDR1 is MRHNA and CDR2 is SNTAGT in the germline V gene. The CDR3 covers 14 residues. CDR3 coding DNA: TGTGCCAGCAGCCAGGGACTAGGGACAGATACGCAGTATTTT. This translates into CASSQGLGTDTQYF.

The chain carries TRBV6-5 and TRBJ1-1; maybe TRBD1 (5 bases). The germline V gene encodes CDR1 MNHEY and CDR2 SVGAGI. This CDR3 spans 14 amino acids. Trimming pared 8 bases from V and 4 bases from J, leaving 17 bases between. The CDR3 DNA is TGTGCCAGCCCCGACAGATCCACGGGCACTGAAGCTTTCTTT. It translates to CASPDRSTGTEAFF.

The chain has TRBV15 and TRBJ1-5, with 11 bases identical to TRBD1. With 0 bases clipped from V and 2 bases from J, the junction kept 6 bases outside the gene matches. The length of the CDR3 is 18 residues. CDR1 is LNHNV and CDR2 is YYDKDF in the germline V gene (reference sequence). As DNA, the CDR3 is TGTGCCACCAGCAGAGACGGACAGGGGGCTTTGGGCAATCAGCCCCAGCATTTT. The encoded protein is CATSRDGQGALGNQPQHF.

The rearrangement links TRBV10-3 to TRBJ1-5; TRBD1 might be the D (6 bases). Germline CDR1 is ENHRY and CDR2 is SYGVKD. The CDR3 sequence is 16 residues long. Trimming removed 2 bases at V and 1 base at J, with 12 bases between. The CDR3 here is CAISERGRGSNQPQHF. DNA of the CDR3: TGTGCCATCAGTGAGAGGGGGAGAGGAAGCAATCAGCCCCAGCATTTT.

This clone was picked up a small number of times. The genes are TRBV9 and TRBJ1-1, with 8 bases identical to TRBD1. This CDR3 has 16 amino acids. CDR1 is SGDLS and CDR2 is YYNGEE in the germline V gene. V lost 4 bases and J lost 0; bases outside the gene matches: 8. DNA for the CDR3: TGTGCCAGCAGCCTGGGACAGGACGTTCTGAACACTGAAGCTTTCTTT. It translates to CASSLGQDVLNTEAFF.

The rearrangement links TRBV10-3 to TRBJ2-7; 9 bases fit TRBD1. Germline trimming cut 3 bases from V and 4 bases from J; bases unmatched to any gene: 13. CDR1 is ENHRY, CDR2 SYGVKD, per germline. The CDR3 is 17 amino acids. CDR3 protein: CAISDPSGDRDLYEQYF. CDR3 DNA sequence: TGTGCCATCAGTGATCCCTCGGGGGACAGGGATTTATACGAGCAGTACTTC.

The V call is TRBV11-3, the J call TRBJ2-2; the match to TRBD1 covers 8 bases. V dropped 6 bases and J dropped 1; count of bases not matched to a gene: 7. CDR1 is SGHNT, CDR2 YENEEA, per germline. This CDR3 has 16 residues. CDR3: CASSSQGAQNTGELFF. CDR3 DNA sequence: TGTGCCAGCAGTTCCCAGGGGGCCCAGAACACCGGGGAGCTGTTTTTT. The full variable domain, completed using reference TRBV11-3 and TRBJ2-2, is EAGVVQSPRYKIIEKKQPVAFWCNPISGHNTLYWYLQNLGQGPELLIRYENEEAVDDSQLPKDRFSAERLKGVDSTLKIQPAELGDSAVYLCASSSQGAQNTGELFFGEGSRLTVL.

This clone was counted once. V is TRBV2 and J is TRBJ1-1, with D perhaps TRBD1 (6 bases). Per germline, CDR1 SNHLY and CDR2 FYNNEI. Trimming cost V 5 bases and J 5 bases, with 15 bases left between them. This CDR3 is 14 amino acids long. CDR3 in amino acids: CASSPTGFETEAFF. The CDR3 coding sequence is TGTGCCAGCAGTCCTACAGGGTTTGAGACTGAAGCTTTCTTT.

V usage is TRBV5-1 and J usage is TRBJ1-3, with 7 bases lining up with TRBD1. The V segment lost 0 bases and the J segment 4 bases; nucleotides outside the gene matches: 7. The CDR3 has 16 residues. Germline lookup yields CDR1 SGHRS and CDR2 YFSETQ. This CDR3 reads CASSLEGGRPGNTIYF. The CDR3 DNA reads as TGCGCCAGCAGCTTGGAAGGGGGCCGTCCGGGAAACACCATATATTTT.

The V call is TRBV19, the J call TRBJ2-7; 10 bases are shared with TRBD1. Germline V gene data show CDR1 as LNHDA and CDR2 as SQIVND (reference sequence). Trimming removed 3 bases from V and 3 bases from J; junction bases left unmatched: 2. CDR3 size: 14 residues. CDR3 bases: TGTGCCAGTAGTATCCGGGACAGGGGCTACGAGCAGTACTTC. Translating it yields CASSIRDRGYEQYF.

This chain joins TRBV18 and TRBJ2-4, with TRBD2 identical over 8 bases. The CDR3 has 16 amino acids. J gave up 2 bases and V 0 bases, and 3 bases lay outside the gene matches. The germline CDR1 and CDR2 sequences are KGHSH and LQKENI. CDR3 sequence: CASSPPTSVTKNIQYF. As DNA, the CDR3 is TGTGCCAGCTCACCACCGACTAGCGTGACCAAAAACATTCAGTACTTC.